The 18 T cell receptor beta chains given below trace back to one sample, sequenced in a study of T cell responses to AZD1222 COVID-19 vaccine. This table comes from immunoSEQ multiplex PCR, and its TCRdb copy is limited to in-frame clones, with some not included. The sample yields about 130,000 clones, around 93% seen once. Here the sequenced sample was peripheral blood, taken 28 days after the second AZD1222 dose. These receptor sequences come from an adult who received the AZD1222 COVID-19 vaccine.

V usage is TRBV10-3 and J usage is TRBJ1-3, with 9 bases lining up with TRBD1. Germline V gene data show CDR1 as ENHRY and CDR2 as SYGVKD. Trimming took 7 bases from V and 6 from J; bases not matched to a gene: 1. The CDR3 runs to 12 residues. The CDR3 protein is CAINRGPNTIYF. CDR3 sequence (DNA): TGTGCCATCAACAGGGGGCCAAACACCATATATTTT.

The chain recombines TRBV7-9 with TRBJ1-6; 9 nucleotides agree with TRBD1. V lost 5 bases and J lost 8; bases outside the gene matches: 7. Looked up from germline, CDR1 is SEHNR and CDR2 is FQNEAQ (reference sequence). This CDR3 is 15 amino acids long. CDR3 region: CASSHRTGEDSPLHF. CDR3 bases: TGTGCCAGCAGCCACCGGACAGGGGAGGATTCACCCCTCCACTTT.

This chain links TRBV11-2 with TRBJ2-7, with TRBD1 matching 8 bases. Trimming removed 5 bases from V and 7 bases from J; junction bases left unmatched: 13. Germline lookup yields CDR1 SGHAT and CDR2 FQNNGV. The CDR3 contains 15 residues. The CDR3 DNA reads TGTGCCAGCAGCCTACCGGGACAGGCCTCTAAGGAGCAGTACTTC. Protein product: CASSLPGQASKEQYF.

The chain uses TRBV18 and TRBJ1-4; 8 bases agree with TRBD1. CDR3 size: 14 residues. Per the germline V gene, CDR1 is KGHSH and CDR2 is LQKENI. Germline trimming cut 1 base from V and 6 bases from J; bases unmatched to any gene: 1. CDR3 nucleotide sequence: TGTGCCAGCTCACCACAGGACAGGGATGAAAAACTGTTTTTT. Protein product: CASSPQDRDEKLFF.

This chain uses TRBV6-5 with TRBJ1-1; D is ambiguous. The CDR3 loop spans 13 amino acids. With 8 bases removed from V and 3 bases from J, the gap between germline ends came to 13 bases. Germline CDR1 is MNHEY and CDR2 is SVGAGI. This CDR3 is CASSPSVHTEAFF. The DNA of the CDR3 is TGTGCCAGCTCTCCGAGTGTGCACACTGAAGCTTTCTTT.

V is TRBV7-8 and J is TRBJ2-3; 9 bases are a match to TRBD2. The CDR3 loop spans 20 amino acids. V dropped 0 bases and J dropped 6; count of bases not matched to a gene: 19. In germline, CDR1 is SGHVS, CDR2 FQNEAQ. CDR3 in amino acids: CASSLAFRVLAGVAHDTQYF. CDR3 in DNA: TGTGCCAGCAGCTTAGCGTTTCGGGTACTAGCGGGTGTAGCACACGATACGCAGTATTTT.

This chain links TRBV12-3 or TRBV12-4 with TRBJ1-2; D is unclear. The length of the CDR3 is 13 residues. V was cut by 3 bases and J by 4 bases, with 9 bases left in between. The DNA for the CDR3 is TGTGCCAGCAGTTTTCGGGGTACCTATGGCTACACCTTC. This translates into CASSFRGTYGYTF.

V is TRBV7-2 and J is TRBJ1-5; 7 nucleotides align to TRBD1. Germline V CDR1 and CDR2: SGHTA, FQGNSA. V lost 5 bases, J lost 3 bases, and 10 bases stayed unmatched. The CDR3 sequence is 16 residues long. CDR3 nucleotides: TGTGCCAGCAGCGCCAACCAGGGGGGGAACAATCAGCCCCAGCATTTT. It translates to CASSANQGGNNQPQHF.

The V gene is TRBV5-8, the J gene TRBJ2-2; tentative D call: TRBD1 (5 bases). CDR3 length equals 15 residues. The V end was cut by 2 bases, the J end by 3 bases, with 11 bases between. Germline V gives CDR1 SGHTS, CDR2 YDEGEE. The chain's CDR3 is CASSLGVQDTGELFF. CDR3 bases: TGTGCCAGCAGCTTAGGGGTGCAGGACACCGGGGAGCTGTTTTTT.

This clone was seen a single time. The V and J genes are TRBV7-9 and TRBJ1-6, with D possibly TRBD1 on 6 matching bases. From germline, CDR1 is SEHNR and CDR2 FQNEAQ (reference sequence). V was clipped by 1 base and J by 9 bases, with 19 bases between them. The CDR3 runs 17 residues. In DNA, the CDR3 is TGTGCCAGCAGCTTAGTCGGCCACAGGGACGTAAGTTCACCCCTCCACTTT. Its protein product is CASSLVGHRDVSSPLHF. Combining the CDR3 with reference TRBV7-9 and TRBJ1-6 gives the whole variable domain DTGVSQNPRHKITKRGQNVTFRCDPISEHNRLYWYRQTLGQGPEFLTYFQNEAQLEKSRLLSDRFSAERPKGSFSTLEIQRTEQGDSAMYLCASSLVGHRDVSSPLHFGNGTRLTVT.

In nucleotides, the CDR3 is TGTGCCAGCAGCATGGGGGTACTAGTCTCTGGAAACACCATATATTTT. Residues: CASSMGVLVSGNTIYF. The rearrangement links TRBV3-1 (or the pseudogene TRBV3-2) to TRBJ1-3; D is possibly TRBD1 (5 bases). Trimming took off 5 bases at V and 0 bases at J, with 14 bases between the two ends. CDR3 length equals 16 residues. Germline V lookup: CDR1 LGHDT, CDR2 YNNKEL (reference sequence).

CDR3 nucleotides: TGTGCCTGGAGTCTAACCAAGGCCGCTGGGGACACCATATATTTT. This translates into CAWSLTKAAGDTIYF. The chain employs TRBV30 and TRBJ1-3; D remains unclear. The germline CDR1 and CDR2 sequences are GTSNPN and SVGIG (reference sequence). Trimming shortened V by 2 bases and J by 8 bases, and 19 bases separated the two germline ends. This CDR3 is built from 15 residues.

CDR3 DNA: TGTGCCAGCAGCTTAGCTTGGGGGCTAGATGGCTACACCTTC. Translation: CASSLAWGLDGYTF. This chain connects TRBV7-8 to TRBJ1-2; D is possibly TRBD1 (6 bases). Germline V CDR1 and CDR2: SGHVS, FQNEAQ. CDR3 length: 14 residues. Trimming stripped 0 bases from V and 6 bases from J, with 11 bases between.

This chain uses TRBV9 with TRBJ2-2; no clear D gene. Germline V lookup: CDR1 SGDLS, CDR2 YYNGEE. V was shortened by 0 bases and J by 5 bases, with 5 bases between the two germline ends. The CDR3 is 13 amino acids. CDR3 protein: CASSVDGTGELFF. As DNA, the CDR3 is TGTGCCAGCAGCGTAGACGGAACCGGGGAGCTGTTTTTT.

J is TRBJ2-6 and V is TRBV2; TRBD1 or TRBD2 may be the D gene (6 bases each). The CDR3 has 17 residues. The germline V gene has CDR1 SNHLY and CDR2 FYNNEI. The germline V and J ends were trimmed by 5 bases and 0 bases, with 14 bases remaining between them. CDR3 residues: CASSRGVVGSGANVLTF. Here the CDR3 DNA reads TGTGCCAGCAGTAGGGGGGTAGTTGGCTCTGGGGCCAACGTCCTGACTTTC. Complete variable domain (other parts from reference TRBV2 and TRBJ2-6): EPEVTQTPSHQVTQMGQEVILRCVPISNHLYFYWYRQILGQKVEFLVSFYNNEISEKSEIFDDQFSVERPDGSNFTLKIRSTKLEDSAMYFCASSRGVVGSGANVLTFGAGSRLTVL.

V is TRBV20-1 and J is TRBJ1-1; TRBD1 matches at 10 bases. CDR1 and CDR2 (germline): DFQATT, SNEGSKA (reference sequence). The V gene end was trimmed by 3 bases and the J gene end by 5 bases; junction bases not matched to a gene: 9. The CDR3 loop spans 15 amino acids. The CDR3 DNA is TGCAGTGCTAGTACCCGAGGGACAGGGGAGACTGAAGCTTTCTTT. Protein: CSASTRGTGETEAFF.

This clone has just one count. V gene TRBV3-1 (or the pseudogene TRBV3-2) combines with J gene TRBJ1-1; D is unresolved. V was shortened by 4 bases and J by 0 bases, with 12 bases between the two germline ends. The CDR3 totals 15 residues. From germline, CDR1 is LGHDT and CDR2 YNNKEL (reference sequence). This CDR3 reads CASSRRHFMNTEAFF. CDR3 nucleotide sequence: TGTGCCAGCAGCCGTAGACACTTCATGAACACTGAAGCTTTCTTT.

The CDR3 DNA is TGTGCCAGCAGCCTACATCGCCTGGGGGACACTGAAGCTTTCTTT. It codes for CASSLHRLGDTEAFF. V gene TRBV6-2 or TRBV6-3 combines with J gene TRBJ1-1, with D possibly matching TRBD1 (5 bases). Germline V gene data show CDR1 as MNHEY and CDR2 as SVGEGT. The CDR3 contains 15 residues. Trimming left V 6 bases short and J 3 bases short, with 17 bases between.